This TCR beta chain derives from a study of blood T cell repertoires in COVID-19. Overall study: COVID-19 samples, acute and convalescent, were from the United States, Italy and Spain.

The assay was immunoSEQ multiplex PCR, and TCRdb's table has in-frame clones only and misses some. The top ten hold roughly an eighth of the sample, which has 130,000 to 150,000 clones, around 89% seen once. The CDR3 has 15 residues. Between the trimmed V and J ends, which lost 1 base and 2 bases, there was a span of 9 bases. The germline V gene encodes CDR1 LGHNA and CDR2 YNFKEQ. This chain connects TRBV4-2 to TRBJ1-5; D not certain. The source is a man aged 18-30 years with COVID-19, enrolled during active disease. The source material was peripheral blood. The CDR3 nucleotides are TGTGCCAGCAGCCAAGCTGGAGGTGGCAATCAGCCCCAGCATTTT. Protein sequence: CASSQAGGGNQPQHF.